This paragraph covers one TCR beta chain sequence. The antigen remains undetermined. This entry belongs to a study of shared clonotypes between healthy human individuals. Findings of the study overall: Rarefaction curves obtained for sorted subsets showed sequencing incomplete despite large depth.

With 6 bases removed from V and 3 bases from J, the gap between germline ends came to 17 bases. The CDR3 sequence is 15 residues long. CDR1 is MNHNY and CDR2 is SVGAGI in the germline V gene (reference sequence). Assay used: immunoSEQ multiplex PCR; TCRdb lists only in-frame clones, some missing. The sample carries roughly 500,000 clones, 95% to 97% recorded once. The receptor was isolated from a woman younger than 45 in good health. Sample: naive CD4+ T cells sorted from blood. Subset defined: CD45RA+ positively selected. The V call is TRBV6-6, the J call TRBJ1-2; D is unclear. CDR3 sequence (DNA): TGTGCCAGCAGGAGCTCAAGTTTCAACTACTATGGCTACACCTTC. Its translation is CASRSSSFNYYGYTF.